This is a list of T cell receptor beta chains from one sample in a study of human T cells and chemical hapten exposure. TCRdb fed the RACE reads into MiXCR, producing one record per CDR3 protein. The table records 350,000 to 400,000 distinct CDR3 sequences, 6% to 7% of them present only once. Source: whole blood, taken in connection with sensitization to the hapten diphenylcyclopropenone (DPC). The receptor source for this set is a woman younger than 35 with alopecia areata. Some clones in this sample may be carry-over from other donors' samples. Each CDR3 is given without its conserved first and last residue.

len,v_gene,CDR3aa
14,TRBV7-2,ASSLHMQGASYGYT
15,TRBV5-1,ASSLKEGKGRGYEQY
13,TRBV9,ASSVDPVPNYGYT
11,TRBV9,ASSVVPNTEAF
15,TRBV10-3,ATYGTGIPSGANVLT
11,TRBV7-3,ASRPGANYGYT
12,TRBV12-3/TRBV12-4,ASSSPMGLETQY
15,TRBV7-2,ASSETRDRRGTDTQY
13,TRBV7-8,ASSLVTFAYNEQF
17,TRBV3-1,ASSTPFGTGGIENTEAF
13,TRBV9,ASSVVGTGYDEQY
11,TRBV20-1,SAATGESSPLH
11,TRBV7-9,ATRGSVPSAVN
10,TRBV10-2,ASMQGREKLF
13,TRBV10-2,ASRGVEGKVQPQH
14,TRBV29-1,SVEKEAGTSGYGYT
9,TRBV27,ARGSNQPQH
12,TRBV19,ASRVQGRVDGYT
12,TRBV20-1,SARGLDRAETQY
14,TRBV12-3/TRBV12-4,ASSLRVSSYNSPLH
11,TRBV6-6,ASSAAQGDGYT
11,TRBV29-1,SVEGGATDTQY
12,TRBV28,ASSVRQGNYGYT
11,TRBV2,ASSDGFTDTQY
13,TRBV5-1,ASSLMTVGTTEAF
12,TRBV20-1,SARPGGSYNEQF
11,TRBV6-6,ASSYGLGMPLH
14,TRBV11-2,ASSPGSGTNLYEQY
12,TRBV11-2,ASSLGVGNYGYT
13,TRBV5-4,ASSQSVTSTDTQY
16,TRBV7-2,ASSLLGTLPSGANVLT
10,TRBV6-1,ASKVGNTEAF
14,TRBV27,ASSLGPPSYNSPLH
11,TRBV18,ASSPRGDQPQH
14,TRBV20-1,SARESSENSNQPQH
14,TRBV6-2/TRBV6-3,ASSWAPRDLNSPLH
14,TRBV12-3/TRBV12-4,ASSLGRGGPTQPQH
13,TRBV28,ASRQEAGNTGELF
17,TRBV7-3,ASSPTTITSGHTPYEQY
11,TRBV7-2,ASSFTGANVLT
16,TRBV20-1,SARMGLAGGSNSYEQY
11,TRBV6-1,ASMGDGNTEAF
11,TRBV10-3,AISEGTTDTQY
12,TRBV6-2/TRBV6-3,ASSPSRFNQPQH
14,TRBV29-1,SVMDGGGSYNSPIH
14,TRBV7-8,ASSFIREAVGQPQH
13,TRBV18,ASSPQPQQADGYT
10,TRBV3-1,ASSPPLGTQY
13,TRBV10-3,AIRGQSSYNSPLH